This T cell receptor (beta chain) was sequenced in a study of blood T cell repertoires in COVID-19. Across the whole study: Acute and convalescent COVID-19 specimens originated in the United States, Italy and Spain.

The V end lost 7 bases, the J end lost 1 base, and 28 bases lay between the germline ends. Germline CDR1 and CDR2: LNHDA and SQIVND (reference sequence). The CDR3 consists of 19 residues. Original handling: The assay estimated nucleated cells by amplifying reference gene primers. Using immunoSEQ multiplex PCR, the repertoire was profiled, and TCRdb retains in-frame clones only, with some absent. The V and J calls and the clone size are those of that table, but D and trimming were determined from the DNA. The table records about 70,000 clones, roughly 70% of them present only once. The material sequenced was peripheral blood. The TCR was taken from a man between 70 and 80 years old with acute or convalescent COVID-19. This sequence joins TRBV19 and TRBJ1-1; weak D call: TRBD1 (6 bases). CDR3 bases: TGTGCCAGTACCCGGACAGCCTGGAACACTGAGATCTGGAACACTGAAGCTTTCTTT. This sequence encodes CASTRTAWNTEIWNTEAFF.